This passage covers 30 T cell receptor beta chains from one sample sequenced in a study of T cells after yellow fever vaccination. TCRdb used MiXCR to reprocess the 5' RACE reads, holding one entry per CDR3 protein. In the table there are approximately 160,000 distinct CDR3 sequences, around 8.5% of which are singletons. This specimen consisted of CD8+ T cells sorted from PBMCs, obtained 45 days after the yellow fever booster vaccination. These receptors were collected from a man younger than 35 who received the YFV17D yellow fever vaccine.

This chain links TRBV14 with TRBJ1-2; possibly TRBD1 for D (5 bases). V was shortened by 3 bases and J by 4 bases, with 12 bases between the two germline ends. Germline V gene lookup returns CDR1 SGHDN and CDR2 FVKESK. This CDR3 has 14 amino acids. The CDR3 DNA sequence: TGTGCCAGCAGCCAGCCAGGGAATTTCTATGGCTACACCTTC. As protein: CASSQPGNFYGYTF.

The chain employs TRBV9 and TRBJ1-2; 8 positions match TRBD1. The CDR3 contains 15 residues. J gave up 8 bases and V 4 bases, and 13 bases lay outside the gene matches. CDR1 and CDR2 (germline): SGDLS, YYNGEE. CDR3 bases: TGTGCCAGCAGCTTCCGGGACAGGTATACTGAGGGCTACACCTTC. Residues: CASSFRDRYTEGYTF.

The sample holds a few counts of this clonotype. The chain uses TRBV5-4 and TRBJ2-1, with D possibly being TRBD1 (6 bases). Germline loops: CDR1 SGHNT, CDR2 YYREEE (reference sequence). The CDR3 contains 16 residues. Trimming stripped 0 bases from V and 2 bases from J, with 12 bases between. The CDR3, as DNA: TGTGCCAGCAGCTTGGCCTTAGGACAGCCCTACAATGAGCAGTTCTTC. This codes for CASSLALGQPYNEQFF.

The chain carries TRBV6-6 and TRBJ2-5, with D unclear. This CDR3 contains 12 residues. From germline, CDR1 is MNHNY and CDR2 SVGAGI (reference sequence). V was cut by 8 bases and J by 5 bases, with 12 bases left in between. CDR3: CASWRSGETQYF. CDR3 nucleotides: TGTGCCAGCTGGCGGTCCGGGGAGACCCAGTACTTC.

Ten or more counts support this clonotype. The rearrangement uses TRBV5-6 and TRBJ2-3; the D gene is possibly TRBD2 (5 bases). V lost 7 bases and J 1 base, leaving 7 bases between the germline ends. From germline, CDR1 is SGHDT and CDR2 YYEEEE. This CDR3 is 12 amino acids long. The CDR3 DNA reads as TGTGCCAGCTGGCGGGGCACAGATACGCAGTATTTT. It is translated as CASWRGTDTQYF. Looking up the rest from reference TRBV5-6 and TRBJ2-3 gives the full variable domain: DAGVTQSPTHLIKTRGQQVTLRCSPKSGHDTVSWYQQALGQGPQFIFQYYEEEERQRGNFPDRFSGHQFPNYSSELNVNALLLGDSALYLCASWRGTDTQYFGPGTRLTVL.

This clonotype was seen a handful of times. The rearrangement uses TRBV12-3 or TRBV12-4 and TRBJ1-2, with D tentatively TRBD1 (5 bases). This CDR3 has 13 amino acids. Trimming left V 5 bases short and J 4 bases short, with 11 bases between. CDR3 nucleotides: TGTGCCAGCAGTACCCAGGGAACCTATGGCTACACCTTC. This codes for CASSTQGTYGYTF.

The chain carries TRBV9 and TRBJ1-5, with D unresolved. Trimming stripped 2 bases from V and 2 bases from J, with 11 bases between. The CDR3 spans 15 residues. From germline, CDR1 is SGDLS and CDR2 YYNGEE. Here the CDR3 DNA reads TGTGCCAGCAGCGTCGGAGGGAACGGCAATCAGCCCCAGCATTTT. Translation gives CASSVGGNGNQPQHF.

The genes are TRBV15 and TRBJ2-7, with no clear D. Germline-derived CDR1 and CDR2 are LNHNV and YYDKDF (reference sequence). The V end was cut by 0 bases, the J end by 3 bases, with 6 bases between. The CDR3 sequence is 13 residues long. This chain's CDR3 is CATSRDLLYEQYV. CDR3 nucleotide sequence: TGTGCCACCAGCAGAGACCTTCTCTACGAGCAGTACGTC.

As for this clonotype: Because the CDR3 is missing its conserved closing phenylalanine or tryptophan, this is likely a read error. The chain joins TRBV12-3 or TRBV12-4 to TRBJ2-6; D remains unclear. V lost 3 bases and J lost 0, with 12 bases in between. The CDR3 has 17 residues. The CDR3 protein is CASSLMYESSGANVLTL. CDR3 nucleotide sequence: TGTGCCAGCAGTTTGATGTATGAGAGCTCTGGGGCCAACGTCCTGACTCTC.

In its sample, this clonotype was seen once. The chain employs TRBV6-2 or TRBV6-3 and TRBJ2-1, with a tentative D call TRBD1 (6 bases). The CDR3 totals 15 residues. Between the trimmed V and J ends, which lost 4 bases and 5 bases, there was a span of 15 bases. Germline V gives CDR1 MNHEY, CDR2 SVGEGT. The CDR3 reads CASSSGDIGDNEQFF. The CDR3 nucleotides read TGTGCCAGCAGTTCCGGGGACATAGGCGACAATGAGCAGTTCTTC.

This chain links TRBV6-5 with TRBJ1-2; no firm D call. Between the trimmed V and J ends, which lost 0 bases and 5 bases, there was a span of 10 bases. The CDR3 covers 14 residues. CDR1 MNHEY and CDR2 SVGAGI come from the germline V gene. The CDR3 here is CASSYSPVLYGYTF. DNA of the CDR3: TGTGCCAGCAGTTACTCACCTGTACTTTATGGCTACACCTTC.

The sample holds a few counts of this clonotype. The rearrangement uses TRBV15 and TRBJ1-2, with D possibly being TRBD1 (5 bases). Trimming cost V 1 base and J 3 bases, with 12 bases left between them. The CDR3 length is 15 residues. Germline CDR1 LNHNV, CDR2 YYDKDF (reference sequence). CDR3 nucleotides: TGTGCCACCAGCAGAGTTCCGTCGGGGGACTATGGCTACACCTTC. Amino acid sequence: CATSRVPSGDYGYTF.

This clonotype was recorded many times. The chain carries TRBV4-1 and TRBJ2-1; a weak D match, TRBD2 (5 bases). The CDR3 contains 16 residues. Germline values: CDR1 MGHRA, CDR2 YSYEKL. Trimming pared 0 bases from V and 1 base from J, leaving 10 bases between. The CDR3 DNA is TGCGCCAGCAGCCAAGATTCGGGGAGATCCTACAATGAGCAGTTCTTC. This codes for CASSQDSGRSYNEQFF.

This clonotype showed up just a few times. The V call is TRBV12-3 or TRBV12-4, the J call TRBJ2-5; the D gene could be TRBD1 or TRBD2 (6 bases each). Trimming shortened V by 3 bases and J by 1 base, and 9 bases separated the two germline ends. CDR3 length equals 14 residues. The CDR3 DNA reads as TGTGCCAGCAGTTTGGGGGGCAGCCAAGAGACCCAGTACTTC. Translation gives CASSLGGSQETQYF.

This clonotype turned up a few times. This chain uses TRBV3-1 with TRBJ2-5, with no clear D. The CDR3 extends over 16 amino acids. Germline V gene lookup returns CDR1 LGHDT and CDR2 YNNKEL (reference sequence). V was clipped by 2 bases and J by 5 bases, with 18 bases between them. The CDR3 loop reads CASSQNMGTQSETQYF. CDR3 bases: TGTGCCAGCAGCCAAAATATGGGAACACAGTCTGAGACCCAGTACTTC.

The V gene is TRBV7-9, the J gene TRBJ2-7; perhaps TRBD1 as D (6 bases). The CDR3 sequence is 15 residues long. The V gene's germline CDR1 is SEHNR and CDR2 FQNEAQ (reference sequence). V was trimmed by 5 bases and J by 3 bases, leaving 17 bases between them. DNA of the CDR3: TGTGCCAGCAGCCCCCAAGGCGACAGGTTCTACGAGCAGTACGTC. Residues: CASSPQGDRFYEQYV.

The V call is TRBV6-5, the J call TRBJ2-1, with 9 bases identical to TRBD2. Germline-derived CDR1 and CDR2 are MNHEY and SVGAGI. Trimming took 0 bases from V and 2 from J; bases not matched to a gene: 11. The CDR3 extends over 19 amino acids. CDR3 sequence (DNA): TGTGCCAGCAGTTACTCGCCGGGACTAGTAGCGGGGGCCTACAATGAGCAGTTCTTC. It encodes CASSYSPGLVAGAYNEQFF.

There are a few counts of this clonotype. CDR3: CASSDLQSNNNEKLFF. DNA for the CDR3: TGTGCCAGCAGTGATCTCCAGTCTAACAACAATGAAAAACTGTTTTTT. V gene TRBV6-1 combines with J gene TRBJ1-4; no firm D call. Between the trimmed V and J ends, which lost 3 bases and 5 bases, there was a span of 16 bases. CDR1 is MNHNS and CDR2 is SASEGT in the germline V gene. This CDR3 spans 16 amino acids.

This clonotype was seen just once. The chain has TRBV5-6 and TRBJ1-1; no clear D. The germline V gene has CDR1 SGHDT and CDR2 YYEEEE. Trimming pared 4 bases from V and 1 base from J, leaving 17 bases between. The CDR3 runs 16 residues. The CDR3 here is CASSDLRGRRNTEAFF. Written as DNA, the CDR3 is TGTGCCAGCAGCGACCTTCGAGGCAGGCGGAACACTGAAGCTTTCTTT. The entire variable domain, with the rest obtained from reference TRBV5-6 and TRBJ1-1, is as follows: DAGVTQSPTHLIKTRGQQVTLRCSPKSGHDTVSWYQQALGQGPQFIFQYYEEEERQRGNFPDRFSGHQFPNYSSELNVNALLLGDSALYLCASSDLRGRRNTEAFFGQGTRLTVV.

Ten or more counts support this clonotype. V usage is TRBV9 and J usage is TRBJ2-7; 7 nucleotides line up with TRBD1. The CDR3 contains 15 residues. V was clipped by 0 bases and J by 0 bases; unmatched bases: 3. Germline-derived CDR1 and CDR2 are SGDLS and YYNGEE. The chain's CDR3 is CASSVESGGSYEQYV. CDR3 in DNA: TGTGCCAGCAGCGTAGAATCAGGGGGCTCCTACGAGCAGTACGTC.

The sample holds a few counts of this clonotype. This chain connects TRBV7-9 to TRBJ2-5; D gene ambiguous. This CDR3 has 12 amino acids. Trimming pared 4 bases from V and 3 bases from J, leaving 6 bases between. Germline V gene data show CDR1 as SEHNR and CDR2 as FQNEAQ (reference sequence). The CDR3 DNA is TGTGCCAGCAGCTCCCCAGAAGAGACCCAGTACTTC. This gives the protein CASSSPEETQYF.

This clonotype was counted a few times. The chain uses TRBV7-3 and TRBJ2-1, with 11 bases lining up with TRBD1. CDR3 length: 15 residues. CDR1 and CDR2 (germline): SGHTA, FQGTGA. V shed 4 bases, J shed 7 bases, and the junction held 6 bases outside the gene matches. In DNA, the CDR3 is TGTGCCAGCAGCTCGGGACAGGGGGTTCGAAATGAGCAGTTCTTC. It translates to CASSSGQGVRNEQFF.

This clonotype was observed at least ten times. This rearrangement joins TRBV4-3 to TRBJ2-1, with a weak D call TRBD1 (6 bases). V lost 1 base, J lost 4 bases, and 14 bases lay in between. Germline V gene data show CDR1 as LGHNA and CDR2 as YSLEER. The CDR3 extends over 16 amino acids. CDR3 region: CASSQGRQEPYNEQFF. The CDR3 DNA follows: TGCGCCAGCAGCCAAGGGCGACAGGAACCTTACAATGAGCAGTTCTTC.

V and J are TRBV4-1 and TRBJ2-7; D unclear. The CDR3 runs 15 residues. Trimming pared 0 bases from V and 1 base from J, leaving 10 bases between. CDR1 and CDR2 from the germline V gene are MGHRA and YSYEKL. CDR3 sequence reads: CASSQDSGWSYEQYV. The DNA for the CDR3 is TGCGCCAGCAGCCAAGATTCAGGATGGTCCTACGAGCAGTACGTC.

At least ten counts were recorded for this clonotype. The chain is built from TRBV4-3 and TRBJ1-1; a possible D gene is TRBD1 (5 bases). The CDR3 has 15 residues. The ends were cut back, 1 base at V and 1 base at J, with 10 bases in the middle. Germline V gene lookup returns CDR1 LGHNA and CDR2 YSLEER. The CDR3, as DNA: TGCGCCAGCAGCCAAGCCGCCGGGGGGAACACTGAAGCTTTCTTT. It encodes CASSQAAGGNTEAFF.

The chain couples TRBV6-5 to TRBJ2-3, with D possibly TRBD1 on 6 matching bases. This CDR3 has 17 amino acids. Germline CDR1 MNHEY, CDR2 SVGAGI. Trimming cost V 2 bases and J 3 bases, with 18 bases left between them. The CDR3 is CASSYAWDTVPTDTQYF. The CDR3 DNA is TGTGCCAGCAGTTACGCCTGGGACACCGTGCCAACAGATACGCAGTATTTT.

This clonotype has only a few counts. The V call is TRBV5-6, the J call TRBJ1-1; 7 nucleotides match TRBD1. Germline-derived CDR1 and CDR2 are SGHDT and YYEEEE. With 2 bases clipped from V and 8 bases from J, the junction kept 6 bases outside the gene matches. The length of the CDR3 is 13 residues. This chain's CDR3 is CASSFRTGLEAFF. The CDR3 region has the DNA TGTGCCAGCAGCTTTCGGACAGGTCTGGAAGCTTTCTTT.

The CDR3 reads CASSFRDRGSYSNQPQHF. The CDR3, as DNA: TGTGCCAGCAGCTTCCGGGACAGGGGCAGTTATAGCAATCAGCCCCAGCATTTT. The chain joins TRBV5-6 to TRBJ1-5; 10 positions match TRBD1. With 2 bases clipped from V and 0 bases from J, the junction kept 8 bases outside the gene matches. This CDR3 comprises 18 residues. The germline gives CDR1 SGHDT, CDR2 YYEEEE. Full variable domain (rest looked up from reference TRBV5-6 and TRBJ1-5): DAGVTQSPTHLIKTRGQQVTLRCSPKSGHDTVSWYQQALGQGPQFIFQYYEEEERQRGNFPDRFSGHQFPNYSSELNVNALLLGDSALYLCASSFRDRGSYSNQPQHFGDGTRLSIL.

This clonotype has ten or more counts. The chain has TRBV15 and TRBJ2-3; D is unclear. Germline V gene data show CDR1 as LNHNV and CDR2 as YYDKDF (reference sequence). The CDR3 spans 14 residues. V shed 0 bases and J shed 5 bases, with 9 bases lying between them. The CDR3 sequence is CATSRDSPIDTQYF. The CDR3 DNA follows: TGTGCCACCAGCAGAGATTCTCCGATAGATACGCAGTATTTT.

The V and J genes are TRBV3-1 and TRBJ2-7, with D possibly TRBD2 on 5 matching bases. The germline V gene has CDR1 LGHDT and CDR2 YNNKEL (reference sequence). Deletions cut 4 bases from V and 4 bases from J, with 14 bases between. This CDR3 comprises 14 residues. The CDR3 nucleotides are TGTGCCAGCAGCCGGGAGACCGGGGTTTACGAGCAGTACTTC. This sequence encodes CASSRETGVYEQYF.